These T cell receptor beta chains were read from a single sample in a study of T cell responses to AZD1222 COVID-19 vaccine. TCRdb's table, derived via immunoSEQ multiplex PCR, lists solely in-frame clones and lacks some. The table shows approximately 150,000 clones, with just over 85% occurring only once. The sample was peripheral blood, taken 28 days after the second AZD1222 dose. The receptors derive from an adult who received the AZD1222 COVID-19 vaccine. Each CDR3 is given with its conserved first and last residue. Fields, in order: V gene, J gene, CDR3 protein.

v_call: TRBV19; j_call: TRBJ2-5; cdr3_aa: CASRQAGETQYF
v_call: TRBV7-9; j_call: TRBJ2-7; cdr3_aa: CASSLQESYEQYF
v_call: TRBV19; j_call: TRBJ1-1; cdr3_aa: CASSLAVNTEAFF
v_call: TRBV5-1; j_call: TRBJ2-5; cdr3_aa: CASSLFSLGDSGTQYF
v_call: TRBV10-3; j_call: TRBJ2-5; cdr3_aa: CAISGGPRGQETQYF
v_call: TRBV5-1; j_call: TRBJ1-2; cdr3_aa: CASSLDPGPNYGYTF
v_call: TRBV28; j_call: TRBJ1-2; cdr3_aa: CASRESTQGPLGGYTF
v_call: TRBV19; j_call: TRBJ2-1; cdr3_aa: CASSMGDGPGLAYNEQFF
v_call: TRBV15; j_call: TRBJ2-1; cdr3_aa: CATSRDLRTSAYNEQFF
v_call: TRBV30; j_call: TRBJ1-2; cdr3_aa: CAWEYRQGTSYGYTF
v_call: TRBV6-5; j_call: TRBJ1-6; cdr3_aa: CASSWKQGGYNSPLHF
v_call: TRBV2; j_call: TRBJ2-7; cdr3_aa: CASRIQGYEQYF
v_call: TRBV18; j_call: TRBJ1-1; cdr3_aa: CASSLSLSGVGGAEAFF
v_call: TRBV29-1; j_call: TRBJ1-3; cdr3_aa: CSVEKGRSGNTIYF
v_call: TRBV19; j_call: TRBJ2-2; cdr3_aa: CASSIDRSRTGASGELFF
v_call: TRBV19; j_call: TRBJ2-1; cdr3_aa: CASSIAPNRGLYNEQFF
v_call: TRBV6-5; j_call: TRBJ2-3; cdr3_aa: CASSYFGADTQYF
v_call: TRBV28; j_call: TRBJ1-5; cdr3_aa: CASSLGNQGYSNQPQHF
v_call: TRBV19; j_call: TRBJ1-6; cdr3_aa: CASSLDRGNSPLHF
v_call: TRBV27; j_call: TRBJ1-4; cdr3_aa: CASSLSSSHRGLLEKLFF
v_call: TRBV19; j_call: TRBJ1-5; cdr3_aa: CASHTSNQPQHF
v_call: TRBV6-5; j_call: TRBJ1-1; cdr3_aa: CASSYTTNTEAFF
v_call: TRBV4-2; j_call: TRBJ2-1; cdr3_aa: CASSQTSGSNEQFF
v_call: TRBV19; j_call: TRBJ2-6; cdr3_aa: CASGASGANVLTF
v_call: TRBV11-3; j_call: TRBJ2-2; cdr3_aa: CASSPRPSGGLTGELFF
v_call: TRBV3-1/TRBV3-2; j_call: TRBJ2-7; cdr3_aa: CASSQVRTGPYEQYF
v_call: TRBV19; j_call: TRBJ1-1; cdr3_aa: CATHPGGISASPEAFF
v_call: TRBV2; j_call: TRBJ1-5; cdr3_aa: CASSEMGQGSQPQHF
v_call: TRBV5-1; j_call: TRBJ2-1; cdr3_aa: CASSAGTSYGRNEQFF
v_call: TRBV19; j_call: TRBJ1-6; cdr3_aa: CASSRQEGGHTPLHF
v_call: TRBV18; j_call: TRBJ2-1; cdr3_aa: CASSPPSGEGYNEQFF
v_call: TRBV5-8; j_call: TRBJ1-1; cdr3_aa: CASSLPPGTEAFF
v_call: TRBV18; j_call: TRBJ2-3; cdr3_aa: CASSPGAGTDTQYF
v_call: TRBV10-3; j_call: TRBJ1-1; cdr3_aa: CAISGLLGNTEAFF
v_call: TRBV6-2/TRBV6-3; j_call: TRBJ1-1; cdr3_aa: CASSYTGDRTEAFF
v_call: TRBV18; j_call: TRBJ1-2; cdr3_aa: CASSPESSNYGYTF
v_call: TRBV11-2; j_call: TRBJ2-5; cdr3_aa: CASSTVGQETQYF
v_call: TRBV5-1; j_call: TRBJ2-3; cdr3_aa: CASSPGGPTDTQYF
v_call: TRBV2; j_call: TRBJ1-5; cdr3_aa: CASRVYSNQPQHF
v_call: TRBV4-1; j_call: TRBJ2-5; cdr3_aa: CASSPPGTIAGETQYF
v_call: TRBV7-9; j_call: TRBJ1-4; cdr3_aa: CASSLQGNNEKLFF
v_call: TRBV7-9; j_call: TRBJ1-3; cdr3_aa: CASSLVLPAGNTIYF
v_call: TRBV28; j_call: TRBJ1-4; cdr3_aa: CASSPRTGRNEKLFF
v_call: TRBV5-4; j_call: TRBJ1-4; cdr3_aa: CASSPGQDLNEKLFF
v_call: TRBV7-8; j_call: TRBJ1-5; cdr3_aa: CASSSSTDRQPQHF
v_call: TRBV4-2; j_call: TRBJ1-5; cdr3_aa: CASSQDSTGAQHF
v_call: TRBV7-2; j_call: TRBJ2-1; cdr3_aa: CASSWFGRGQSYNEQFF
v_call: TRBV19; j_call: TRBJ1-2; cdr3_aa: CASSIRTTNYGYTF
v_call: TRBV27; j_call: TRBJ1-4; cdr3_aa: CASSPVTPAEKLFF
v_call: TRBV21-1; j_call: TRBJ1-1; cdr3_aa: CASNTTGNTEAFF